The 30 T cell receptor beta chains reported below all come from one sample, sequenced in a study of CD8+CD57+ T cells in acquired aplastic anemia. By flow cytometry, patients selected for sequencing had shown an expansion of CD8+CD57+ cells. CDR3 and TCR beta VDJ profiling relied on genomic DNA as the template. In TCRdb, the reads were re-called with MiXCR into one record per CDR3 protein. Of 150,000 to 200,000 distinct CDR3 sequences in the sample, roughly 45% were seen once. The specimen was sorted CD4+, CD8+, or CD8+CD57+ T cells (not recorded which) from PBMCs. The receptors here all came from a human donor with aplastic anemia.

The chain has TRBV2 and TRBJ2-3; 10 bases match TRBD2. Looked up from germline, CDR1 is SNHLY and CDR2 is FYNNEI. CDR3 length: 15 amino acids. The J segment lost 6 bases and the V segment lost 7 bases, leaving 10 bases of the junction unmatched. The CDR3 spells CASTGYSGRRDTQYF. CDR3 sequence (DNA): TGTGCCAGCACTGGCTATAGCGGGAGGCGGGATACGCAGTATTTT.

This clonotype was counted a few times. This rearrangement joins TRBV29-1 to TRBJ1-5; TRBD1 might be the D (6 bases). The CDR3 has 14 amino acids. Germline lookup yields CDR1 SQVTM and CDR2 ANQGSEA. Written as DNA, the CDR3 is TGCACCGGTAGGGGGGCAGGGTACAATCAGCCCCAGCATTTT. Residues: CTGRGAGYNQPQHF.

In regard to this clonotype: The CDR3 end shows no conserved phenylalanine or tryptophan, and so a read error is likely. This chain uses TRBV7-1 with TRBJ2-1; 13 bases are shared with TRBD2. TRBV7-1 is an open reading frame, and its role is uncertain. Trimming cost V 3 bases and J 2 bases; bases outside gene matches: 10. This CDR3 is built from 19 residues. CDR3 sequence: CASSSRPLLAGGAYNEQFS. CDR3 sequence (DNA): TGTGCCAGCAGCTCCCGACCCTTACTAGCGGGAGGGGCCTACAATGAGCAGTTCTCC.

This clonotype was counted at least ten times. The V gene is TRBV5-6, the J gene TRBJ2-1, with 8 bases matching TRBD2. The CDR3 consists of 16 residues. The V segment lost 1 base and the J segment 1 base; nucleotides outside the gene matches: 4. CDR1 and CDR2 (germline): SGHDT, YYEEEE. In DNA form, the CDR3 reads TGTGCCAGCAGCTTGTGGGGCGGGGGGTCCTACAATGAGCAGTTCTTC. The encoded protein is CASSLWGGGSYNEQFF.

This clonotype was observed at least ten times. The chain has TRBV12-3 or TRBV12-4 and TRBJ1-5; 7 positions match TRBD1. The CDR3 consists of 15 residues. Trimming cost V 6 bases and J 4 bases; bases outside gene matches: 9. For the CDR3, the DNA is TGTGCCAGCAGACCGGGACAGCTTTTGAATCAGCCCCAGCATTTT. Its protein is CASRPGQLLNQPQHF.

This clonotype was detected ten times or more. The genes are TRBV6-1 and TRBJ2-7; TRBD1 is a possible D gene (5 bases). The V and J ends lost 11 bases and 0 bases respectively, with 14 bases between them. Germline CDR1 MNHNS, CDR2 SASEGT. The CDR3 covers 13 residues. The CDR3 spells CAVRTRSSYEQYF. The CDR3 DNA reads TGTGCCGTAAGGACACGGAGCTCCTACGAGCAGTACTTC.

The chain links TRBV4-2 to TRBJ2-3; D unclear. V was cut by 0 bases and J by 6 bases, with 16 bases left in between. The CDR3 is made up of 16 amino acids. From germline, CDR1 is LGHNA and CDR2 YNFKEQ. As DNA, the CDR3 is TGTGCCAGCAGCCAAGATAGTTCCTTAGAGCGTGATACGCAGTATTTT. Protein: CASSQDSSLERDTQYF.

The V and J genes are TRBV11-2 and TRBJ2-2; a weak D match, TRBD1 (5 bases). Trimming left V 5 bases short and J 4 bases short, with 17 bases between. The CDR3 runs 16 residues. Per the germline V gene, CDR1 is SGHAT and CDR2 is FQNNGV. CDR3: CASSPAANRFTGELFF. The DNA of the CDR3 is TGTGCCAGCAGCCCCGCCGCGAACAGGTTCACCGGGGAGCTGTTTTTT.

Comment on this clonotype: Just one base apart from a much larger clone, this may be a read error. The chain couples TRBV12-3 or TRBV12-4 to TRBJ1-1; tentative D call: TRBD1 (6 bases). This CDR3 comprises 13 residues. In DNA, the CDR3 is TGTGCCAGCAGTTTAGGGGGGGACACTGATGCTTTCTTT. This translates into CASSLGGDTDAFF.

About this clonotype itself: A much larger clonotype is one base distant, so this may be a read error. The V call is TRBV10-3, the J call TRBJ1-2; 7 positions match TRBD1. Germline lookup yields CDR1 ENHRY and CDR2 SYGVKD. The CDR3 is 12 residues long. This CDR3 is CATRQGNYVYTF. In DNA form, the CDR3 reads TGTGCCACTCGACAGGGTAACTATGTCTACACCTTC.

The chain is built from TRBV28 and TRBJ2-7; 10 nucleotides align to TRBD1. The J segment lost 4 bases and the V segment lost 6 bases, leaving 9 bases of the junction unmatched. The CDR3 contains 15 residues. Looked up from germline, CDR1 is MDHEN and CDR2 is SYDVKM. The CDR3 DNA reads as TGTGCCAGCAGCCCCGGGACAGGGGAGGGGTACGAGCAGTACTTC. It specifies CASSPGTGEGYEQYF.

This clonotype has a count of ten or more. The gene calls are TRBV10-3 and TRBJ2-5; 7 positions agree with TRBD2. The J segment lost 1 base and the V segment lost 9 bases, leaving 17 bases of the junction unmatched. Germline V gives CDR1 ENHRY, CDR2 SYGVKD. The CDR3 is 17 residues long. CDR3 in amino acids: CAISDGGFVRRQETQYF. The CDR3 coding sequence is TGTGCCATTTCCGACGGGGGGTTCGTACGACGCCAAGAGACCCAGTACTTC.

The count of this clonotype is one. The J gene is TRBJ1-3, the V gene TRBV20-1, with D possibly being TRBD1 (5 bases). Germline assignment: CDR1 DFQATT and CDR2 SNEGSKA (reference sequence). This CDR3 is 14 amino acids long. V was trimmed by 6 bases and J by 0 bases, leaving 12 bases between them. The CDR3 DNA follows: TGCAGTGCCCTGGGACTGTTCTCTGGAAACACCATATATTTT. It translates to CSALGLFSGNTIYF.

This clonotype was found once. This may stem from a read error, because a much larger clone lies one nucleotide away. A read error is likely, as this CDR3 ends without the conserved phenylalanine or tryptophan. The rearrangement joins TRBV4-2 to TRBJ2-1; D is ambiguous. From germline, CDR1 is LGHNA and CDR2 YNFKEQ. The length of the CDR3 is 12 residues. The ends were cut back, 2 bases at V and 8 bases at J, with 7 bases in the middle. The CDR3 bases are TGTGCCAGCAGCCAATTTATCGATGAGCAGTTCTCC. This codes for CASSQFIDEQFS.

On this clonotype: One end of the junction does not line up with germline, which may come from a read error. The CDR3 bases are TGTGCCAGCAGTGATGGACGTAACTACGAGCAGTACTTC. Residues: CASSDGRNYEQYF. The chain carries TRBV10-3 and TRBJ2-7; D gene ambiguous. The CDR3 is 13 amino acids. CDR1 is ENHRY, CDR2 SYGVKD, per germline.

This chain links TRBV29-1 with TRBJ2-1; D call uncertain. Germline V gene sequence: CDR1 SQVTM, CDR2 ANQGSEA. The V gene lost 3 bases and the J gene lost 12 bases, with 15 bases spanning the gap. This CDR3 has 12 residues. The CDR3 bases are TGCAGCGTTGATGCTGCCTTCGATCCGCAGTTCTTC. Its translation is CSVDAAFDPQFF.

The chain joins TRBV19 to TRBJ2-4, with TRBD1 identical over 10 bases. The J segment lost 8 bases and the V segment lost 5 bases, leaving 12 bases of the junction unmatched. The CDR3 is 16 residues long. The germline gives CDR1 LNHDA, CDR2 SQIVND (reference sequence). The CDR3 DNA follows: TGTGCCAGTAGTTTACCCCGGGACAGGGGTGGGGACATTCAGTACTTC. Translating it yields CASSLPRDRGGDIQYF.

Concerning this clonotype itself: A junction boundary mismatches the germline segment, possibly from a read error. The chain recombines TRBV11-2 with TRBJ2-5; unclear D gene. The CDR3 spans 13 residues. Germline values: CDR1 SGHAT, CDR2 FQNNGV. Here the CDR3 reads CASSLRAKETHYF. The CDR3 nucleotides are TGTGCCAGCAGCCTAAGAGCTAAAGAGACCCATTACTTC.

This clonotype was seen ten or more times. This chain connects TRBV5-5 to TRBJ2-7; D call uncertain. V was pared by 1 base and J by 4 bases, with 9 bases between. From germline, CDR1 is SGHKS and CDR2 YYEKEE (reference sequence). This CDR3 spans 13 amino acids. The DNA of the CDR3 is TGTGCCAGCAGCTTGAATGAATGGTACGAGCAGTACTTC. It encodes CASSLNEWYEQYF.

Comments on this clonotype: A much larger clone is a single base away; this may be a read error. Here the CDR3 omits its conserved ending phenylalanine or tryptophan, so a read error is the likely source. This rearrangement joins TRBV5-1 to TRBJ2-5, with D perhaps matching TRBD1 (5 bases). Per the germline V gene, CDR1 is SGHRS and CDR2 is YFSETQ. V shed 1 base and J shed 5 bases, with 21 bases lying between them. The CDR3 runs 17 residues. In DNA form, the CDR3 reads TGCGCCAGCAGCTTGAGGGGTAGCACTGGGCTTCCCGAGACCCAGTACCTC. It codes for CASSLRGSTGLPETQYL.

The chain recombines TRBV16 with TRBJ2-5; D is unresolved. The CDR3 runs 12 residues. V was cut by 1 base and J by 4 bases, with 4 bases left in between. Per the germline V gene, CDR1 is KGHSY and CDR2 is FQNENV. In DNA form, the CDR3 reads TGTGCCAGCAGCCAATACCGAGAGACCCAGTACTTC. Translated: CASSQYRETQYF.

For this clonotype: A much larger clone lies one base from this, so it may be a read error. The V call is TRBV13, the J call TRBJ2-7, with D tentatively TRBD2 (5 bases). This CDR3 is 13 amino acids long. Germline CDR1 PRHDT, CDR2 FYEKMQ (reference sequence). V lost 5 bases to trimming and J lost 6 bases, with 14 bases between them. The CDR3 sequence is CASSPLGVREQYV. As DNA, the CDR3 is TGTGCCAGCAGCCCCCTGGGAGTACGCGAGCAGTACGTC.

The chain recombines TRBV6-1 with TRBJ2-2, with D possibly matching TRBD2 (6 bases). This CDR3 is built from 15 residues. Per germline, CDR1 MNHNS and CDR2 SASEGT. V dropped 8 bases and J dropped 5 bases, with 18 bases sitting between them. CDR3 bases: TGTGCCAGCTGTCGCGCCCCGGCGGGGACCGGGGAGCTGTTTTTT. Translating gives CASCRAPAGTGELFF.

The chain joins TRBV7-3 to TRBJ1-1; 8 bases are a match to TRBD1. V dropped 2 bases and J dropped 8; count of bases not matched to a gene: 10. The germline V gene encodes CDR1 SGHTA and CDR2 FQGTGA. This CDR3 is built from 15 residues. DNA of the CDR3: TGTGCCAGCAGCTTAGATGGGACAGGACCTTTCGAAGCTTTCTTT. Translated: CASSLDGTGPFEAFF.

The sample holds many counts of this clonotype. The gene calls are TRBV12-3 or TRBV12-4 and TRBJ2-6; the match to TRBD1 covers 8 bases. Trimming took 6 bases from V and 0 from J; bases not matched to a gene: 1. CDR3 length: 15 residues. Here the CDR3 DNA reads TGTGCCAGCAGCCAGGGGGCCTCTGGGGCCAACGTCCTGACTTTC. Amino acids: CASSQGASGANVLTF.

The V and J genes are TRBV5-1 and TRBJ2-7; D uncertain. V was trimmed by 3 bases and J by 3 bases, leaving 16 bases between them. The CDR3 loop spans 15 amino acids. Per germline, CDR1 SGHRS and CDR2 YFSETQ. The CDR3 DNA reads as TGCGCCAGCAGCTCCGCTCCCCAGTCCGACTACGAGCAGTACTTC. It specifies CASSSAPQSDYEQYF.

On this clonotype: This clone may be a read error of a much larger clone one base away. The chain is built from TRBV16 and TRBJ1-1; 7 bases line up with TRBD1. The CDR3 spans 15 residues. Germline values: CDR1 KGHSY, CDR2 FQNENV. The CDR3 spells CASRLDTGVNTEAFF. The CDR3 DNA sequence: TGCGCCAGCCGCTTGGACACAGGGGTGAACACTGAAGCTTTCTTT.

Ten or more counts support this clonotype. V and J are TRBV18 and TRBJ2-5; D is undetermined. V was trimmed by 2 bases and J by 1 base, leaving 2 bases between them. The CDR3 has 12 amino acids. Germline-derived CDR1 and CDR2 are KGHSH and LQKENI. The DNA of the CDR3 is TGTGCCAGCTCACCAGCCCAAGAGACCCAGTACTTC. Translating it yields CASSPAQETQYF.

The chain carries TRBV25-1 and TRBJ1-6, with D maybe TRBD1 (6 bases). This CDR3 is built from 15 residues. Trimming left V 5 bases short and J 11 bases short, with 19 bases between. The V gene's germline CDR1 is MGHDK and CDR2 SYGVNS. CDR3 region: CASSLSAQGAPPLHF. In DNA form, the CDR3 reads TGTGCCAGCAGTTTATCCGCACAGGGTGCCCCACCCCTCCACTTT.

The J gene is TRBJ2-5, the V gene TRBV15; 9 bases are shared with TRBD1. The V gene end was trimmed by 7 bases and the J gene end by 4 bases; junction bases not matched to a gene: 7. Germline CDR1 reads LNHNV; CDR2 reads YYDKDF (reference sequence). The CDR3 runs to 14 residues. This CDR3 is CATTSGQGSETQYF. CDR3 coding DNA: TGTGCCACCACCTCGGGACAGGGTTCAGAGACCCAGTACTTC.